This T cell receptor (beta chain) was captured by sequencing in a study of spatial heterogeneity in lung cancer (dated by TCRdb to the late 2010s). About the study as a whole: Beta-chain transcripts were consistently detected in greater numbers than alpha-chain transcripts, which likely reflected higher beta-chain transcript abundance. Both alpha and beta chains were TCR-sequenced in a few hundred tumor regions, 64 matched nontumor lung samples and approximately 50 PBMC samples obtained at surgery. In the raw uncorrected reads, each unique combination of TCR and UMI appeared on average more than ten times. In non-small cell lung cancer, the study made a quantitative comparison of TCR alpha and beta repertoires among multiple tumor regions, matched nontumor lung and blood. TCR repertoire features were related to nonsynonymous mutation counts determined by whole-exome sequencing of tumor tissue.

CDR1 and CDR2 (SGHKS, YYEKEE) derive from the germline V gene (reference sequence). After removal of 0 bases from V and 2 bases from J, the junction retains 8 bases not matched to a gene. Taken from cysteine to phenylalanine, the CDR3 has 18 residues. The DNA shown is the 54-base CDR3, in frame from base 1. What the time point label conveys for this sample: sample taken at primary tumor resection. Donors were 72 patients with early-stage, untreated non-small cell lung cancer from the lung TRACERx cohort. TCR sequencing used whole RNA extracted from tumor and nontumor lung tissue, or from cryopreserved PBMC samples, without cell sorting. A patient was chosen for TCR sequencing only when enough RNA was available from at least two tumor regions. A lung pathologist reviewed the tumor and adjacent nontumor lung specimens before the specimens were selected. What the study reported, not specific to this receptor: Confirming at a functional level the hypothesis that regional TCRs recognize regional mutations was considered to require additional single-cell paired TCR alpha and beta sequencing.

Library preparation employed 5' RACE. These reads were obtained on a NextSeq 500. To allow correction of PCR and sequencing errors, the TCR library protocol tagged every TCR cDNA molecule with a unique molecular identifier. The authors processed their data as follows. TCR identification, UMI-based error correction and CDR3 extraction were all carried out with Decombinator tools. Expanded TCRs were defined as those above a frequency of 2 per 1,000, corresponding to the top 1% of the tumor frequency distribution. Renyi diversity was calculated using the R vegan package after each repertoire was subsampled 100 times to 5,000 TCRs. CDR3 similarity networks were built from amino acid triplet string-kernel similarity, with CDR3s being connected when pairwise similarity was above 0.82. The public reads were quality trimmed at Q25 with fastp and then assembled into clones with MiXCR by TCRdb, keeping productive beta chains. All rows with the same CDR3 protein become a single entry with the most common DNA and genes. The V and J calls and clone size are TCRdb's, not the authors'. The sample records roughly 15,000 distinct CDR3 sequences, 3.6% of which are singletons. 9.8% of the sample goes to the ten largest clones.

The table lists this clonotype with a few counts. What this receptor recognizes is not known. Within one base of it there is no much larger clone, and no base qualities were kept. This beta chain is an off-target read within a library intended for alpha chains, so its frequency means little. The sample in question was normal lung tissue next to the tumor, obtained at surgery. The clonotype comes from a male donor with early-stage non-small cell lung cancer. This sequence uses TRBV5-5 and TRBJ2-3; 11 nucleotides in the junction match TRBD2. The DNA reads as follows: TGTGCCAGCAGCTTGGATTCGGTAGCGGGAGGGGTCACAGATACGCAGTATTTT. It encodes CASSLDSVAGGVTDTQYF.